A single sample is the source of the 4 T cell receptor beta chains below, sequenced in a study of blood T cells in healthy people across ages. With a J-beta primer mix and a sample-barcoded 5' primer, a second PCR ran roughly 6 to 12 cycles. From the 5' RACE reads, TCRdb called clonotypes with MiXCR, one entry per CDR3 protein. The table records over 600,000 distinct CDR3 sequences, about 43% of them present only once. What was sequenced was blood. These receptors were taken from a man older than 75 in good health.

About this clonotype: A much bigger clone sits one base away, suggesting this may be a read error. The chain links TRBV27 to TRBJ2-5, with 13 bases that match TRBD2. The germline CDR1 and CDR2 sequences are MNHEY and SMNVEV (reference sequence). V was clipped by 2 bases and J by 11 bases; unmatched bases: 14. The CDR3 sequence is 17 residues long. As DNA, the CDR3 is TGTGCCAGCAGTTTACCCCGGACTAGCGGGGGCCACAATGAGCAGTACTTC. Its protein is CASSLPRTSGGHNEQYF.

On this clonotype itself: This may be a read error: a much more frequent sequence differs by one nucleotide. The V gene is TRBV5-1, the J gene TRBJ2-1; D might be TRBD1 (5 bases). Trimming removed 0 bases from V and 8 bases from J, with 12 bases in between. Per the germline V gene, CDR1 is SGHRS and CDR2 is YFSETQ. The CDR3 covers 14 residues. Here the CDR3 DNA reads TGCGCCAGCAGCTTGGAAGGGGCCAACGATGAGCAGTTCTTC. Residues: CASSLEGANDEQFF.

A single count supports this clonotype. The chain is built from TRBV20-1 and TRBJ1-1; unclear D gene. Germline V lookup: CDR1 DFQATT, CDR2 SNEGSKA (reference sequence). V dropped 1 base and J dropped 0 bases, with 6 bases sitting between them. This CDR3 contains 13 residues. CDR3 sequence: CSARASMNTEAFF. The CDR3 DNA is TGCAGTGCTAGAGCCTCGATGAACACTGAAGCTTTCTTT.

In this sample, this clonotype turned up a few times. The chain combines TRBV7-2 with TRBJ2-2; D is undetermined. There are 14 residues in the CDR3. Trimming took 6 bases from V and 0 from J, leaving 8 bases between them. The germline CDR1 and CDR2 sequences are SGHTA and FQGNSA. CDR3 nucleotide sequence: TGTGCCAGCAGATCTAACGCGAACACCGGGGAGCTGTTTTTT. This encodes CASRSNANTGELFF.